This T cell receptor beta chain was captured by sequencing in a study of shared clonotypes between healthy human individuals. The trim removed 2 bases at V and 13 bases at J, leaving 13 bases unmatched. The CDR3 has 15 amino acids. Per germline, CDR1 MNHEY and CDR2 SVGAGI. This table comes from immunoSEQ multiplex PCR, and its TCRdb copy is limited to in-frame clones, with some not included. The sample contains roughly 2.4 million clones, approximately 96% of which appear only once. This receptor was obtained from a man aged 18 to 29 in good health. The sequencing sample was made of naive CD4+ T cells sorted from blood. Stated subset: CD45RA+ positively selected. The chain combines TRBV6-5 with TRBJ2-4, with 8 bases matching TRBD2. The CDR3: CASSYVRAAGGHQYF. Written as DNA, the CDR3 is TGTGCCAGCAGTTACGTACGAGCGGCGGGGGGCCACCAGTACTTC.